The rows below give T cell receptor beta chains drawn from one sample of a study of T cells in Graves' hyperthyroidism and ophthalmopathy. MiXCR, applied by TCRdb to the multiplex PCR reads, yields one record per CDR3 protein. The sample has around 520,000 distinct CDR3 sequences; approximately 14% are singletons. Sequencing input: blood. The receptor set was obtained from a woman aged 40 to 50 with Graves' hyperthyroidism. The CDR3 runs from the conserved cysteine through the conserved F or W. D genes are given only for firm matches. Expanded clones get a size class; other rows say once, few or many, or leave the size out.

>-|many|TRBJ2-7|TRBV30
TGTGCCTGGAGAAGCAGTCCCTACGAGCAGTACTTC
CAWRSSPYEQYF
>-|many|TRBJ2-7|TRBV3-1
TGTGCCAGCAGCCAAGATCTTTTAGGTCTTCGGTACGAGCAGTACTTC
CASSQDLLGLRYEQYF
>-|many|TRBJ1-5|TRBV28
TGTGCCAGCCACGAGGGCAGCAATCAGCCCCAGCATTTT
CASHEGSNQPQHF
>-|-|TRBJ2-1|TRBV5-1
TGCGCCAGCAGCTTGGAGAGTCGCGGCGAGCAGTTCTTC
CASSLESRGEQFF
>-|-|TRBJ2-7|TRBV5-6
TGTGCCAGCAGCTTGGGAGCGGGCCGTAACTACGAGCAGTACTTC
CASSLGAGRNYEQYF
>-|many|TRBJ1-6|TRBV27
TGTGCCAGCAGTCCCTATTTAAGCTCCTATAATTCACCCCTCCACTTT
CASSPYLSSYNSPLHF
>TRBD2|many|TRBJ2-1|TRBV3-1
TGTGCCAGCCGCCTTGGACTAGGGATGATGAATGAGCAGTTCTTC
CASRLGLGMMNEQFF
>-|many|TRBJ1-5|TRBV20-1
TGCAGTGCTAGTTCTTTTCTGGGCAGAACTTTTTATCAGCCCCAGCATTTT
CSASSFLGRTFYQPQHF
>TRBD2|many|TRBJ2-1|TRBV20-1
TGCAGTGCTAGACGAAACTTACTAGCGGGAGGGGACAATGAGCAGTTCTTC
CSARRNLLAGGDNEQFF
>-|few|TRBJ2-1|TRBV10-3
TGTGCCATCAGTACTAGCAATGAGCAGTTCTTC
CAISTSNEQFF
>-|few|TRBJ2-1|TRBV5-1
TGCGCCAGCAGCTTGTCGATAGCTCCCAATGAGCAGTTCTTC
CASSLSIAPNEQFF
>-|many|TRBJ1-5|TRBV12-3/TRBV12-4
TGTGCCAGCAGTTTAGCGCAAGGGCTAACTCAGCCCCAGCATTTT
CASSLAQGLTQPQHF
>-|-|TRBJ1-2|TRBV12-3/TRBV12-4
TGTGCCAGCAGTCGGGATTCGGCCGGCTACACCTTC
CASSRDSAGYTF
>-|many|TRBJ2-7|TRBV5-1
TGCGCCAGCAGCGCGGACAGTCCCTTACCCTACGAGCAGTACTTC
CASSADSPLPYEQYF
>-|many|TRBJ2-7|TRBV20-1
TGCAGTGCTAGAGATCCGGTTCGTGGGTCCTACGAGCAGTACTTC
CSARDPVRGSYEQYF
>TRBD1|many|TRBJ2-1|TRBV28
TGTGCCAGCAGTCGGACAGGGAACAATGAGCAGTTCTTC
CASSRTGNNEQFF
>-|many|TRBJ2-2|TRBV24-1
TGTGCCACCAGTGGTGGAGATATCAACACCGGGGAGCTGTTTTTT
CATSGGDINTGELFF
>TRBD1|-|TRBJ2-1|TRBV14
TGTGCCAGCAGAAAACAGGGGTACAATGAGCAGTTCTTC
CASRKQGYNEQFF
>-|many|TRBJ2-5|TRBV6-5
TGTGCCAGCAGTTACTCGAAAGGACCCCAAGAGACCCAGTACTTC
CASSYSKGPQETQYF
>TRBD2|many|TRBJ2-7|TRBV12-3/TRBV12-4
TGTGCCAGCAGTCCATCACTAGCGGGAGTGTACGAGCAGTACTTC
CASSPSLAGVYEQYF
>-|many|TRBJ2-3|TRBV11-3
TGTGCCAGCAGCCGCGGGGAGCTTTACACAGATACGCAGTATTTT
CASSRGELYTDTQYF
>-|-|TRBJ1-1|TRBV19
TGTGCCAGTAAGACACAGGGGAACACTGAAGCTTTCTTT
CASKTQGNTEAFF
>-|-|TRBJ1-2|TRBV5-1
TGCGCCAGCAGCTTAGAACAGGGACGGGATGGCTACACCTTC
CASSLEQGRDGYTF
>-|many|TRBJ1-4|TRBV28
TGTGCCAGCAGTTTATTATGTGGGGCCGGCGAAAAACTGTTTTTT
CASSLLCGAGEKLFF
>TRBD1|few|TRBJ2-5|TRBV10-3
TGTGCCATCAGTAGCGGACAGGGGGCTGTAGAGACCCAGTACTTC
CAISSGQGAVETQYF
>-|few|TRBJ2-3|TRBV24-1
TGTGCCACCAGTGATTGGACTGCCCCTGGGGATACGCAGTATTTT
CATSDWTAPGDTQYF
>TRBD1|-|TRBJ2-1|TRBV11-2
TGTGCCAGCAGCTTAGGGGGACAGGGCGCCGGTGAGCGGTTCTTC
CASSLGGQGAGERFF
>-|-|TRBJ2-7|TRBV5-4
TGTGCCAGCAGCTTGTTCGGGACGGGAATCTACGAGCAGTACTTC
CASSLFGTGIYEQYF
>-|-|TRBJ1-6|TRBV10-2
TGCGCCAGCACCCCGGGAATCGGGGGTTCTAATTCACCCCTCCACTTT
CASTPGIGGSNSPLHF
>TRBD2|many|TRBJ2-3|TRBV7-8
TGTGCCAGCAGCTCATGGACTAGCGGGAGTGAAGATACGCAGTATTTT
CASSSWTSGSEDTQYF
>-|many|TRBJ1-1|TRBV5-1
TGCGCCAGCAGCCCCGACAAGGTGAACACTGAAGCTTTCTTT
CASSPDKVNTEAFF
>-|few|TRBJ1-3|TRBV10-2
TGCGCCAGCGCTGGGGACGGTGGAAACACCATATATTTT
CASAGDGGNTIYF
>-|many|TRBJ2-2|TRBV2
TGTGCCAGCAGCCCCAGGAGGGCGTTCACCGGGGAGCTGTTTTTT
CASSPRRAFTGELFF
>-|few|TRBJ2-1|TRBV9
TGTGCCAGCAGCCCCGGGACAACCTACAATGAGCAGTTCTTC
CASSPGTTYNEQFF
>TRBD2|-|TRBJ2-3|TRBV27
TGTGCCAGCAGGGGACTAGCGGGAGGGCCCGCAGATACGCAGTATTTT
CASRGLAGGPADTQYF
>TRBD1|many|TRBJ2-5|TRBV28
TGTGCCAGCAGTTACTCCGGGACAGGGTTAAGGGAGACCCAGTACTTC
CASSYSGTGLRETQYF